This T cell receptor (beta chain) was captured by sequencing in a study of early T cells in non-severe SARS-CoV-2 infection (TCRdb year 2021). In terms of the full investigation: Because TCR sequencing relied on bulk RNA taken from unsorted whole blood, pairing of alpha and beta chains was not possible.

Beyond this particular receptor, the publication reports: Matching against VDJdb was skewed toward anti-spike CD8 responses, likely underestimated virus-specific expansions, and missed private and CD4 specificities.

After removal of 1 base from V and 7 bases from J, the junction retains 5 bases not matched to a gene. CDR1 and CDR2, per the germline V gene, are SGHDN and FVKESK. The CDR3 numbers 15 residues from cysteine through phenylalanine. The kept DNA is CDR3 alone, 45 bases in frame from the first base. This clonotype showed up many times. No antigen is known for it. Base qualities were left out, and no much larger clone turns up one base away. Library prep was done by 5' RACE. The reads were generated on a NextSeq 500. To correct for sequencing error and PCR bias, the TCR library protocol tagged individual cDNA molecules with unique molecular identifiers. Sequencing covered both TCR alpha and beta chains, and within each sample the abundances of alpha and beta sequences were tightly co-correlated. The published analysis was carried out like this. V gene, J gene and CDR3 annotation of TCR sequences was performed with Decombinator V4. TCRs were defined as expanded if a significant change between any two time points was detected under a Poisson model with p below 0.0001. TCR abundances were normalised to the total number of TCRs sequenced per sample and expressed as counts per million. TRAV1-2 paired with TRAJ12, TRAJ20 or TRAJ33 defined MAIT TCRs, while TRAV10 paired with TRAJ18 defined iNKT TCRs. A search of VDJdb, accessed on 1 November 2021, was run for TCRs annotated to CMV, EBV and SARS-CoV-2, with TCRs annotated for multiple antigens excluded. TCRdb applied fastp at Q25 and MiXCR to the public reads, then kept only in-frame beta chains. Rows are unified per CDR3 protein, each entry keeping the most common DNA and genes. The V and J calls come from TCRdb's annotation, not from the publication. The sample table contains 30,000 to 40,000 distinct CDR3 sequences; only one count was recorded for 3.5% to 5% of them. The ten top clones hold 5.9% of the sample.

A case-control design nested within a healthcare worker cohort in London, UK, was used, with weekly nasopharyngeal swab PCR tests and blood sampling performed. Between 23 and 31 March 2020, the week of the UK lockdown, healthcare workers were enrolled and then followed up weekly for as long as 16 weeks. This TCR came from an adult who was a healthcare worker with PCR-confirmed SARS-CoV-2 infection or an uninfected control (not recorded which). The source material was whole blood. The chain is made from TRBV14 and TRBJ1-4; a stretch of 8 junction bases matches TRBD1. The base sequence is TGTGCCAGCAGCCAAGGGACAGGGATACGTGAAAAACTGTTTTTT. This codes for CASSQGTGIREKLFF.